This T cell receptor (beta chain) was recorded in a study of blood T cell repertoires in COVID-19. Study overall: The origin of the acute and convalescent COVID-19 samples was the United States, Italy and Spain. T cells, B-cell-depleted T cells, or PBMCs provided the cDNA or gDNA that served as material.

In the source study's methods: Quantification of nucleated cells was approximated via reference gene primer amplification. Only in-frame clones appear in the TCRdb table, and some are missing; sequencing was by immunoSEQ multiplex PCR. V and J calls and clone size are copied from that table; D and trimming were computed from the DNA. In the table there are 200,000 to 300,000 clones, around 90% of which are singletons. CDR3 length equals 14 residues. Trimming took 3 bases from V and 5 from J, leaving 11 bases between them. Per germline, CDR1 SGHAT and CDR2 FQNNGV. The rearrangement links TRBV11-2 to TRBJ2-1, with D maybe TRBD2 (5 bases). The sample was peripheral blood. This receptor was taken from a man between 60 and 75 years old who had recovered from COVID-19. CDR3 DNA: TGTGCCAGCAGCTTGGACTTACCGAACAATGAGCAGTTCTTC. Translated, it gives CASSLDLPNNEQFF.